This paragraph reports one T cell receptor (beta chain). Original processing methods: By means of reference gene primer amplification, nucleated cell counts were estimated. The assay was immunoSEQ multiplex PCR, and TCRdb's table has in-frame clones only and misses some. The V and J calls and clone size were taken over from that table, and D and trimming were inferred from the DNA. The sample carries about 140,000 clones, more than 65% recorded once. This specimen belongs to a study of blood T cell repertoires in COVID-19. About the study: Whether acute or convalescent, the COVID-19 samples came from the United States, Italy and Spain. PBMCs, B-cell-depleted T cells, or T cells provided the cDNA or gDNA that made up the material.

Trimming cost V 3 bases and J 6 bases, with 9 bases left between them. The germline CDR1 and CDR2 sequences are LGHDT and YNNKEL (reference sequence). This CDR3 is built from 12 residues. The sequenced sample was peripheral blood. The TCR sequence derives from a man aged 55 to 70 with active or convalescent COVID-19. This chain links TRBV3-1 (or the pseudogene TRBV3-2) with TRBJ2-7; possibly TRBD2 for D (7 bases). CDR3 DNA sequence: TGTGCCAGCAGCCACGGGGGGCGCGAGCAGTACTTC. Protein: CASSHGGREQYF.